The rows below give T cell receptor beta chains drawn from one sample of a study of shared clonotypes between healthy human individuals. The protocol was immunoSEQ multiplex PCR, while the TCRdb copy is restricted to in-frame clones and leaves out a portion. The sample carries approximately 2.1 million clones, approximately 93% recorded once. Material: naive CD4+ T cells from PBMCs. The receptors come from a man younger than 35 in good health. Some clones in this sample may be carry-over from other donors' samples. CDR3s include the opening cysteine and the closing phenylalanine or tryptophan. A D gene is named only where the DNA matches it firmly. Where a row states a size, it is once, few, many or the class of an expanded clone; other rows omit it.

d_call	j_call	clone_size	v_call	cdr3_aa	cdr3_nt
TRBD1	TRBJ2-7	-	TRBV5-1	CASSPARDRGDEQYF	TGCGCCAGCAGCCCGGCCCGGGACAGGGGAGACGAGCAGTACTTC
TRBD1	TRBJ1-2	once	TRBV6-5	CASSYPILPGTGVNTF	TGTGCCAGCAGTTACCCAATCCTTCCCGGGACAGGCGTTAACACCTTC
-	TRBJ1-2	-	TRBV5-1	CASSLGSGGGYTF	TGCGCCAGCAGCTTGGGGTCCGGGGGCGGCTACACCTTC
TRBD1	TRBJ2-3	-	TRBV29-1	CSGDQDRVKQYF	TGCAGCGGGGACCAGGACAGGGTTAAGCAGTATTTT
-	TRBJ2-7	-	TRBV6-1	CASRIEGTFYEQYF	TGTGCCAGCAGGATAGAAGGGACGTTCTACGAGCAGTACTTC
-	TRBJ1-3	-	TRBV27	CASKGVGKGRSGNTIYF	TGTGCCAGCAAGGGGGTGGGCAAAGGGAGGTCTGGAAACACCATATATTTT
TRBD2	TRBJ2-7	-	TRBV11-1	CASSRLALGSSEQYF	TGTGCCAGCAGCCGACTAGCCCTCGGGTCTTCCGAGCAGTACTTC
TRBD2	TRBJ2-7	-	TRBV10-2	CASSELTSGTYEQYF	TGCGCCAGCAGTGAGTTGACTAGCGGGACCTACGAGCAGTACTTC
TRBD1	TRBJ2-7	-	TRBV2	CASSGGQADLSYEQYF	TGTGCCAGCAGTGGAGGACAGGCCGACCTCTCCTACGAGCAGTACTTC
-	TRBJ1-4	-	TRBV10-3	CAIGGQDRDNEKLFF	TGTGCCATCGGGGGGCAGGACCGCGATAATGAAAAACTGTTTTTT
-	TRBJ2-7	-	TRBV7-9	CASREIQGGGEQYF	TGTGCCAGCAGGGAAATACAGGGAGGCGGCGAGCAGTACTTC
-	TRBJ2-7	-	TRBV2	CASLPIQGRYEQYF	TGTGCCAGCCTACCGATCCAGGGAAGATACGAGCAGTACTTC
-	TRBJ2-3	-	TRBV27	CASSPSRDTDTQYF	TGTGCCAGCAGTCCTAGTAGGGACACAGATACGCAGTATTTT
TRBD1	TRBJ2-5	-	TRBV27	CASSFYGTGEETQYF	TGTGCCAGCAGTTTTTATGGGACAGGGGAAGAGACCCAGTACTTC
TRBD1	TRBJ1-2	-	TRBV5-6	CASSWGQSYGYTF	TGTGCCAGCAGCTGGGGACAGAGCTATGGCTACACCTTC
-	TRBJ1-6	-	TRBV9	CASSVGTGVNSPLHF	TGTGCCAGCAGCGTAGGAACAGGCGTAAATTCACCCCTCCACTTT
TRBD2	TRBJ2-1	-	TRBV11-2	CASSPRGLAGDPYNEQFF	TGTGCCAGCAGCCCCAGGGGACTAGCGGGAGATCCCTACAATGAGCAGTTCTTC